The 16 T cell receptor beta chains below all came from one sample that was sequenced in a study of T-cell reconstitution after alpha-beta-depleted transplantation in children. Unique molecular identifiers were used to barcode this TCRbeta library. TCRdb re-derived calls from the PCR reads in MiXCR, one entry per CDR3 protein. The table shows some 240,000 distinct CDR3 sequences, with about 11% occurring only once. This material consisted of PBMCs from the stem cell graft donor, taken from the stem cell graft. These receptors were obtained from a human donor who donated a stem cell graft to a child with acute lymphoblastic leukemia.

In its sample, this clonotype was seen many times. V gene TRBV7-9 combines with J gene TRBJ2-5, with 11 bases aligning to TRBD2. Looked up from germline, CDR1 is SEHNR and CDR2 is FQNEAQ (reference sequence). This CDR3 region has 17 residues. Unmatched junction bases numbered 12, after V lost 5 bases and J lost 4 bases. CDR3 amino acids: CASSPDVAGGLRETQYF. The DNA for the CDR3 is TGTGCCAGCAGCCCCGACGTAGCGGGAGGGCTGCGAGAGACCCAGTACTTC.

This clonotype was seen repeatedly, ten times or more. This chain joins TRBV7-2 and TRBJ1-2; 7 bases align to TRBD1. The CDR3 sequence is 15 residues long. Trimming cost V 2 bases and J 5 bases; bases outside gene matches: 8. Per germline, CDR1 SGHTA and CDR2 FQGNSA. CDR3 nucleotides: TGTGCCAGCAGCTTAAGTCCAGGGGGGACGTATGGCTACACCTTC. Protein: CASSLSPGGTYGYTF. Full variable domain (outside the CDR3, taken from reference TRBV7-2 and TRBJ1-2): GAGVSQSPSNKVTEKGKDVELRCDPISGHTALYWYRQSLGQGLEFLIYFQGNSAPDKSGLPSDRFSAERTGGSVSTLTIQRTQQEDSAVYLCASSLSPGGTYGYTFGSGTRLTVV.

There are a few counts of this clonotype. The J gene is TRBJ1-3, the V gene TRBV29-1, with D maybe TRBD1 (5 bases). Germline assignment: CDR1 SQVTM and CDR2 ANQGSEA. The V and J ends lost 2 bases and 4 bases respectively, with 12 bases between them. This CDR3 contains 14 residues. The CDR3 nucleotides read TGCAGCGTTGAATCCCAGGGTGCCGGAAACACCATATATTTT. Protein sequence: CSVESQGAGNTIYF. The full variable domain, its missing parts supplied by reference TRBV29-1 and TRBJ1-3, is SAVISQKPSRDICQRGTSLTIQCQVDSQVTMMFWYRQQPGQSLTLIATANQGSEATYESGFVIDKFPISRPNLTFSTLTVSNMSPEDSSIYLCSVESQGAGNTIYFGEGSWLTVV.

This clonotype came up many times. The chain couples TRBV13 to TRBJ2-7; D uncertain. The V end was cut by 2 bases, the J end by 1 base, with 12 bases between. Per the germline V gene, CDR1 is PRHDT and CDR2 is FYEKMQ (reference sequence). The CDR3 has 15 amino acids. The CDR3: CASSLMLSPSYEQYF. The CDR3 bases are TGTGCCAGCAGCTTAATGCTCTCGCCGTCCTACGAGCAGTACTTC.

This clonotype was seen many times. The V call is TRBV12-3 or TRBV12-4, the J call TRBJ2-7; the match to TRBD2 covers 16 bases. This CDR3 spans 16 amino acids. After removal of 6 bases from V and 4 bases from J, the junction contained 6 bases not matched to a gene. The CDR3 is CASRGTSGRAGYEQYF. CDR3 in DNA: TGTGCCAGCAGAGGGACTAGCGGGAGGGCCGGGTACGAGCAGTACTTC.

This clonotype was counted ten times or more. The chain carries TRBV14 and TRBJ2-1; 9 nucleotides agree with TRBD2. Germline-derived CDR1 and CDR2 are SGHDN and FVKESK. V trimming: 3 bases; J trimming: 7 bases; junction bases outside the gene matches: 7. The CDR3 consists of 15 residues. The CDR3 region is CASSQTGTSLNEQFF. CDR3 in DNA: TGTGCCAGCAGCCAGACCGGGACTAGCCTAAATGAGCAGTTCTTC.

This clonotype occurred many times. The chain has TRBV6-5 and TRBJ1-1; D unclear. The CDR3 is 13 residues long. V lost 2 bases and J lost 4, with 8 bases in between. Germline assignment: CDR1 MNHEY and CDR2 SVGAGI. In DNA, the CDR3 is TGTGCCAGCAGTTACAGGGAGGCCACTGAAGCTTTCTTT. Protein product: CASSYREATEAFF.

This clonotype was counted many times. V gene TRBV6-2 or TRBV6-3 combines with J gene TRBJ1-5; 8 bases fit TRBD1. Trimming removed 8 bases from V and 6 bases from J; junction bases left unmatched: 12. Germline V gene data show CDR1 as MNHEY and CDR2 as SVGEGT. CDR3 length: 15 amino acids. CDR3 bases: TGTGCCAGCGACCGGACAGGGAAGACGGTTCAGCCCCAGCATTTT. This codes for CASDRTGKTVQPQHF.

This clonotype came up many times. The germline gene is not matched at one end of the junction; a read error may be the cause. This chain uses TRBV9 with TRBJ2-1; possible D gene TRBD2, 6 bases. CDR1 is SGDLS and CDR2 is YYNGEE in the germline V gene. The CDR3 spans 15 residues. The CDR3 DNA follows: TGTGCCAGCAACGTACCGGGACTGGACTACAATGAGCAGTTCTTC. Amino acids: CASNVPGLDYNEQFF.

This clonotype was picked up a small number of times. Being one base from a much bigger clone, this may be a read error. The chain employs TRBV28 and TRBJ2-7; 10 bases align to TRBD1. The CDR3 runs to 14 residues. Looked up from germline, CDR1 is MDHEN and CDR2 is SYDVKM. The DNA for the CDR3 is TGTGCCAACAGTTTCGGGGACAGGGGATACGAGCAGTACTTC. This sequence encodes CANSFGDRGYEQYF.

This clonotype was observed at least ten times. This chain links TRBV20-1 with TRBJ2-3, with 11 bases identical to TRBD2. Germline lookup yields CDR1 DFQATT and CDR2 SNEGSKA (reference sequence). The V gene end was trimmed by 4 bases and the J gene end by 4 bases; junction bases not matched to a gene: 7. The CDR3 contains 15 residues. The CDR3 reads CSAIEWGLAADTQYF. For the CDR3, the DNA is TGCAGTGCTATAGAATGGGGACTAGCGGCAGATACGCAGTATTTT.

This clonotype has ten or more counts. One junction end does not reproduce the germline sequence, and a read error may be involved. The chain combines TRBV20-1 with TRBJ1-1; a possible D gene is TRBD1 (6 bases). Germline CDR1 reads DFQATT; CDR2 reads SNEGSKA (reference sequence). The CDR3 is 15 amino acids. CDR3 sequence: CSARVGQTLNTEAFF. The CDR3 bases are TGCAGTGCGAGAGTCGGACAGACCTTAAACACTGAAGCTTTCTTT.

This clonotype was detected many times. The chain links TRBV7-8 to TRBJ1-6, with 11 bases aligning to TRBD1. Germline-derived CDR1 and CDR2 are SGHVS and FQNEAQ. V trimming: 5 bases; J trimming: 10 bases; junction bases outside the gene matches: 7. This CDR3 region has 15 residues. CDR3 DNA sequence: TGTGCCAGCAGCCGGGACAGGGGGTCGATGTCACCCCTCCACTTT. This encodes CASSRDRGSMSPLHF. Full variable domain (rest looked up from reference TRBV7-8 and TRBJ1-6): GAGVSQSPRYKVAKRGQDVALRCDPISGHVSLFWYQQALGQGPEFLTYFQNEAQLDKSGLPSDRFFAERPEGSVSTLKIQRTQQEDSAVYLCASSRDRGSMSPLHFGNGTRLTVT.

The table lists this clonotype with many counts. The rearrangement joins TRBV7-9 to TRBJ2-3; TRBD2 matches at 8 bases. Per germline, CDR1 SEHNR and CDR2 FQNEAQ (reference sequence). The CDR3 contains 14 residues. J was trimmed by 4 bases and V by 5 bases; bases with no gene match: 5. This chain's CDR3 is CASSAGLAPDTQYF. For the CDR3, the DNA is TGTGCCAGCAGCGCCGGACTAGCTCCAGATACGCAGTATTTT.

This clonotype appeared many times. The chain is built from TRBV7-2 and TRBJ2-7, with a tentative D call TRBD1 (5 bases). Germline lookup yields CDR1 SGHTA and CDR2 FQGNSA. V dropped 1 base and J dropped 5 bases, with 15 bases sitting between them. The CDR3 loop spans 15 amino acids. The CDR3 DNA reads TGTGCCAGCAGCTTAGAACCAGGGATGTACCACGAGCAGTACTTC. It translates to CASSLEPGMYHEQYF.

This clonotype appeared once. This clone may be a read error of a much larger clone one base away. The genes are TRBV28 and TRBJ2-3, with 7 bases matching TRBD1. The V gene's germline CDR1 is MDHEN and CDR2 SYDVKM. CDR3 size: 15 residues. CDR3 nucleotides: TGTGGCAGCAGTTTAATTGACAGGGTAACAGATACGCAGTATTTT. Translating it yields CGSSLIDRVTDTQYF.